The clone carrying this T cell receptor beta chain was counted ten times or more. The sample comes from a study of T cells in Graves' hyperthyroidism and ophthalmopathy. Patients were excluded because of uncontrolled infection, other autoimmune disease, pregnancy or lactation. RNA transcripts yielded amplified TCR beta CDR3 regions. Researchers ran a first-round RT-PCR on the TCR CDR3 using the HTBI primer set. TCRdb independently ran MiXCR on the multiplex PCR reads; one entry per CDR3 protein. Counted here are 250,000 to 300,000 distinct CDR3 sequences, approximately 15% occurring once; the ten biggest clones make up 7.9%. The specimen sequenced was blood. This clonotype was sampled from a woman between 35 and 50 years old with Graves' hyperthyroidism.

The CDR3 sequence: CASRNLAKNIQYF. CDR3 DNA sequence: TGTGCCAGCAGAAATCTAGCCAAAAACATTCAGTACTTC. The chain has TRBV11-2 and TRBJ2-4; D remains ambiguous. V was cut by 6 bases and J by 0 bases, with 6 bases left in between. This CDR3 has 13 residues. Germline CDR1 and CDR2: SGHAT and FQNNGV.